This TCR beta chain emerged from a study of molecular identifiers for immune sequencing clone quantification. Regarding the study as a whole: Clonotypes topping 20 RNA copies carried over 99% of effector molecules but under 1% of naive ones. Jurkat TCR RNA spiked in from one cell (amid approximately 1 million naive cells) was reportedly detectable. Barcode collisions between identical TCR molecules could shrink estimates of highly expanded clone sizes.

Of note for this clonotype: Its antigen is unidentified.

Trimming cost V 3 bases and J 14 bases, with 5 bases left between them. There are 8 residues in the CDR3. Germline CDR1 SGHTS, CDR2 YDEGEE. Libraries of bulk TCR were made by previously described methods (with listed TCR primers). TCRdb processed the PCR reads anew with MiXCR; each CDR3 protein has one entry. The sample has some 680,000 distinct CDR3 sequences, over 25% seen once. The sequence was obtained from a human donor in good health. Some libraries in this study had Jurkat cell RNA spiked in. The chain combines TRBV5-8 with TRBJ1-2; no firm D call. Sequencing was performed on naive CD8+ T cells from blood, with Jurkat cell RNA spiked in. Subset reported: FACS-sorted CD8+CD4-CCR7+CD45RA+ naive T cells. CDR3 sequence reads: CASSSWTF. CDR3 sequence (DNA): TGTGCCAGCAGCTCCTGGACCTTC. The whole variable domain, remainder taken from reference TRBV5-8 and TRBJ1-2, is EAGVTQSPTHLIKTRGQQATLRCSPISGHTSVYWYQQALGLGLQFLLWYDEGEERNRGNFPPRFSGRQFPNYSSELNVNALELEDSALYLCASSSWTFGSGTRLTVV.